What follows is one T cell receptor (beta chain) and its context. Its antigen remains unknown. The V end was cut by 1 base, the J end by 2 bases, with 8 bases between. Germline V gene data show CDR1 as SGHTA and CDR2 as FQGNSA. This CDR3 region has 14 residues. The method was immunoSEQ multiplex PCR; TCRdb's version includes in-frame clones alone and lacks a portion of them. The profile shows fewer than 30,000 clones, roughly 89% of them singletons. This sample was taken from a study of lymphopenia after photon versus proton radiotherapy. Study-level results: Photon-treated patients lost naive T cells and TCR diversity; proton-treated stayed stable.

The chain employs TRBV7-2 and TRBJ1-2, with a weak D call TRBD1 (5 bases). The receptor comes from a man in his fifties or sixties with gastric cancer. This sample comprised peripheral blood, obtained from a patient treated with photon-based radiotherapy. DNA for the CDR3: TGTGCCAGCAGCTTAGAGGCAGGGAACTATGGCTACACCTTC. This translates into CASSLEAGNYGYTF.